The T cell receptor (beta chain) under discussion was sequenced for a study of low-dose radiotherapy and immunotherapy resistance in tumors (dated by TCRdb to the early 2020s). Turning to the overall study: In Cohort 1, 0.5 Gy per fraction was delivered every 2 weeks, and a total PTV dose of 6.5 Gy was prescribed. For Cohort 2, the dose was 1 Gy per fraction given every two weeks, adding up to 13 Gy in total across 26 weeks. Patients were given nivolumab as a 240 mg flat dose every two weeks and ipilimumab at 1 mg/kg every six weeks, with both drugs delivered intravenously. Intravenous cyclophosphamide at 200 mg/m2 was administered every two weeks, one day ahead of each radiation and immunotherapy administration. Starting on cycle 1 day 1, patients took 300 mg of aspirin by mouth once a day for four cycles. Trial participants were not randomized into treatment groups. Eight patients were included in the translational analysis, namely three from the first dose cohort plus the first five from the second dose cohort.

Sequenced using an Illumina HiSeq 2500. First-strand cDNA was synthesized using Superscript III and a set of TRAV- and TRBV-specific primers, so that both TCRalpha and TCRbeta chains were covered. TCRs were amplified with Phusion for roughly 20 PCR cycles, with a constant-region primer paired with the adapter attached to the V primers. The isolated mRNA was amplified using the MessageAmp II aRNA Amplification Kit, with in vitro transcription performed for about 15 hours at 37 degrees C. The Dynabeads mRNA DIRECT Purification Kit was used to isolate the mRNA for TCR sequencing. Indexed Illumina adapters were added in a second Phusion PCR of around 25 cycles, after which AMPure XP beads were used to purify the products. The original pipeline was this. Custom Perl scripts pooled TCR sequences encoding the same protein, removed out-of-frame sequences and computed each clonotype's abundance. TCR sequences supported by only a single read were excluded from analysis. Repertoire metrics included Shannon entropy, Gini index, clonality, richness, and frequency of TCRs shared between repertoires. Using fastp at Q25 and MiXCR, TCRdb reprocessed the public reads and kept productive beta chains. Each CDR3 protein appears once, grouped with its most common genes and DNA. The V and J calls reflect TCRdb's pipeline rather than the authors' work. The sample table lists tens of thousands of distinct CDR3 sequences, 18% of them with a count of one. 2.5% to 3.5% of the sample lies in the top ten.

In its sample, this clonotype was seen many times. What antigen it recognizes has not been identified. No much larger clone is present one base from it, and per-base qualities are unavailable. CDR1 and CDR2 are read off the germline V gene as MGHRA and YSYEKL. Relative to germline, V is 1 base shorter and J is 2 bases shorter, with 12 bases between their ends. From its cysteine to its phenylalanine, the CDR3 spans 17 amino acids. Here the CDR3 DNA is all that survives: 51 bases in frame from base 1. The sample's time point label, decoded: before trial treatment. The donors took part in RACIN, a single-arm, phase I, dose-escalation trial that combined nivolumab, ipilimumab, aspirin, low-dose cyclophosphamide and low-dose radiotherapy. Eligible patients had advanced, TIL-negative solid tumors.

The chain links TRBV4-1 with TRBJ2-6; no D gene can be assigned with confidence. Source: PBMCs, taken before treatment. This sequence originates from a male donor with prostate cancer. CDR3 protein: CASSQGLGNAGANVLTF. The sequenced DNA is TGCGCCAGCAGCCAAGGGCTAGGGAATGCTGGGGCCAACGTCCTGACTTTC.